The rows below give T cell receptor beta chains drawn from one sample of a study of cytomegalovirus exposure and HLA in healthy donors. Assay: immunoSEQ multiplex PCR; the TCRdb copy retains only in-frame clones and omits some. The sample contains tens of thousands of clones, roughly 80% of which appear only once. The sequencing sample was made of PBMCs. The receptor source for this set is a man aged 35 to 55 in good health and CMV-seronegative. The CDR3 runs from the conserved cysteine through the conserved F or W. The D gene is left open where the match is weak. For some rows the clone size is stated as once, few or many, or as a class when expanded; others skip it.

clone_size: few
d_call: -
v_call: TRBV6-5
j_call: TRBJ1-2
cdr3_aa: CASSYSANGGYTF
cdr3_nt: TGTGCCAGCAGTTACTCGGCCAACGGGGGCTACACCTTC

clone_size: -
d_call: TRBD2
v_call: TRBV5-1
j_call: TRBJ2-2
cdr3_aa: CASMAGDNTGELFF
cdr3_nt: TGCGCCAGCATGGCGGGAGATAACACCGGGGAGCTGTTTTTT

clone_size: -
d_call: -
v_call: TRBV29-1
j_call: TRBJ1-5
cdr3_aa: CSVGDRQPQHF
cdr3_nt: TGCAGCGTTGGAGACCGTCAGCCCCAGCATTTT

clone_size: -
d_call: TRBD1
v_call: TRBV18
j_call: TRBJ2-3
cdr3_aa: CASSPSRGQDTQYF
cdr3_nt: TGTGCCAGCTCACCATCCAGGGGGCAAGATACGCAGTATTTT

clone_size: -
d_call: TRBD1
v_call: TRBV5-6
j_call: TRBJ1-5
cdr3_aa: CASTDWDRGLGQPQHF
cdr3_nt: TGTGCCAGTACCGACTGGGACAGGGGGCTAGGTCAGCCCCAGCATTTT

clone_size: -
d_call: TRBD1
v_call: TRBV9
j_call: TRBJ1-1
cdr3_aa: CASSAVRGATEAFF
cdr3_nt: TGTGCCAGCAGCGCGGTCAGGGGGGCCACTGAAGCTTTCTTT

clone_size: -
d_call: TRBD2
v_call: TRBV13
j_call: TRBJ2-7
cdr3_aa: CASSLTSGLAGVGEQYF
cdr3_nt: TGTGCCAGCAGCTTAACGTCGGGACTAGCGGGAGTCGGAGAGCAGTACTTC

clone_size: once
d_call: -
v_call: TRBV2
j_call: TRBJ1-2
cdr3_aa: CASSSTGFGGYTF
cdr3_nt: TGTGCCAGCAGCAGCACGGGGTTTGGTGGCTACACCTTC

clone_size: once
d_call: -
v_call: TRBV11-2
j_call: TRBJ1-6
cdr3_aa: CASSFEGTDSPLHF
cdr3_nt: TGTGCCAGCAGCTTCGAGGGTACAGATTCACCCCTCCACTTT

clone_size: -
d_call: -
v_call: TRBV10-2
j_call: TRBJ1-1
cdr3_aa: CATSRQTEAFF
cdr3_nt: TGCGCCACCAGCAGACAGACTGAAGCTTTCTTT

clone_size: few
d_call: TRBD1
v_call: TRBV9
j_call: TRBJ1-2
cdr3_aa: CASSLGGQTNYGYTF
cdr3_nt: TGTGCCAGCAGCCTTGGGGGACAGACTAACTATGGCTACACCTTC

clone_size: -
d_call: -
v_call: TRBV6-5
j_call: TRBJ1-1
cdr3_aa: CASSRRRGGVTEAFF
cdr3_nt: TGTGCCAGCAGTCGCCGGCGCGGGGGCGTAACAGAAGCTTTCTTT

clone_size: -
d_call: -
v_call: TRBV10-2
j_call: TRBJ1-4
cdr3_aa: CASSTGSDGEKLFF
cdr3_nt: TGCGCCAGCAGCACAGGGTCCGACGGTGAAAAACTGTTTTTT

clone_size: once
d_call: -
v_call: TRBV4-2
j_call: TRBJ1-1
cdr3_aa: CASSQAGGHTEAFF
cdr3_nt: TGTGCCAGCAGCCAAGCCGGGGGGCACACTGAAGCTTTCTTT

clone_size: few
d_call: TRBD1
v_call: TRBV11-1
j_call: TRBJ1-1
cdr3_aa: CASSAQGLEAFF
cdr3_nt: TGTGCCAGCAGCGCACAGGGGCTTGAAGCTTTCTTT